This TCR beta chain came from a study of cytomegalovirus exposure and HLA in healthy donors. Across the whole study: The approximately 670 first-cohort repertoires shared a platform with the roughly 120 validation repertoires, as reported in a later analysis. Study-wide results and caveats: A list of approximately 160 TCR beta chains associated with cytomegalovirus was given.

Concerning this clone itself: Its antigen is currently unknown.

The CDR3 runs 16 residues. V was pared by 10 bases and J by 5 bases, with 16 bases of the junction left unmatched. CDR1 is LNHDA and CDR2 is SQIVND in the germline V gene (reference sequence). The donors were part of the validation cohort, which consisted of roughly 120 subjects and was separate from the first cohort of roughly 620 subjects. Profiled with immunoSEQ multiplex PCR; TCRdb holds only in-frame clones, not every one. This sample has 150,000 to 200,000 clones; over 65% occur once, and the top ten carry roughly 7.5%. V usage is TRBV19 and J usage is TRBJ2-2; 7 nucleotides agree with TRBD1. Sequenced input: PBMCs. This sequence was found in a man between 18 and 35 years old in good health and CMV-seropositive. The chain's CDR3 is CATPLEGAHGTGELFF. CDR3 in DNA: TGTGCCACCCCGCTTGAGGGGGCGCATGGGACCGGGGAGCTGTTTTTT.